Following are 16 T cell receptor beta chains from one sample sequenced in a study of blood T cell repertoires in COVID-19 (TCRdb year 2020). The library was generated by the immunoSEQ multiplex PCR assay. TCRdb obtained this table from immuneACCESS and retained in-frame rearrangements with V and J assigned. These tables miss some clones; where compared with another copy, unresolved V genes account for less than half of the shortfall, and the remainder is unexplained. This sample comprises some 150,000 clones, 75% to 90% of them detected only once. The leading ten clones occupy 3.5% to 5% of the sample. Input material: peripheral blood. These receptors all stem from an elderly woman with acute or convalescent COVID-19.

The V gene is TRBV24-1, the J gene TRBJ2-5; tentative D call: TRBD2 (6 bases). V was clipped by 5 bases and J by 4 bases, with 16 bases between them. The germline V gene has CDR1 KGHDR and CDR2 SFDVKD. CDR3 length: 15 amino acids. The CDR3 is CATSVPWGTGETQYF. The CDR3 bases are TGTGCCACCAGTGTACCGTGGGGGACTGGAGAGACCCAGTACTTC.

V and J are TRBV11-3 and TRBJ2-1; 7 bases align to TRBD2. The germline V gene has CDR1 SGHNT and CDR2 YENEEA. V was pared by 1 base and J by 8 bases, with 5 bases of the junction left unmatched. This CDR3 spans 14 amino acids. The CDR3 bases are TGTGCCAGCAGCTTAGCGGGGGGATGGGATGAGCAGTTCTTC. This codes for CASSLAGGWDEQFF.

The chain couples TRBV5-1 to TRBJ1-5; 7 nucleotides align to TRBD1. CDR3 size: 16 residues. Germline trimming cut 3 bases from V and 3 bases from J; bases unmatched to any gene: 9. The germline V gene has CDR1 SGHRS and CDR2 YFSETQ. CDR3 sequence reads: CASSSDRENNNQPQHF. The CDR3 DNA follows: TGCGCCAGCAGCTCCGACAGGGAGAATAACAATCAGCCCCAGCATTTT.

A few counts support this clone. This sequence joins TRBV5-1 and TRBJ1-3; weak D call: TRBD1 (6 bases). V was shortened by 4 bases and J by 0 bases, with 17 bases between the two germline ends. CDR1 is SGHRS, CDR2 YFSETQ, per germline. The CDR3 spans 17 residues. Written as DNA, the CDR3 is TGCGCCAGCAGCAAAACGGGGGGCCGTACCTCTGGAAACACCATATATTTT. Its protein is CASSKTGGRTSGNTIYF.

This clone appeared once. The chain is built from TRBV5-1 and TRBJ1-4, with unresolved D. Trimming cost V 1 base and J 0 bases, with 13 bases left between them. This CDR3 region has 17 residues. Germline CDR1 is SGHRS and CDR2 is YFSETQ. The CDR3 DNA sequence: TGCGCCAGCAGCTTGCCCCCTTCTATAGCAACTAATGAAAAACTGTTTTTT. Amino acids: CASSLPPSIATNEKLFF.

The chain carries TRBV5-1 and TRBJ1-1, with 7 bases fitting TRBD1. V shed 0 bases and J 3 bases; nucleotides not matched to a gene: 5. The CDR3 sequence is 15 residues long. The germline gives CDR1 SGHRS, CDR2 YFSETQ. The CDR3 protein is CASSLEGAGDTEAFF. As DNA, the CDR3 is TGCGCCAGCAGCTTGGAGGGGGCAGGGGACACTGAAGCTTTCTTT.

The chain combines TRBV27 with TRBJ2-5, with a tentative D call TRBD1 (5 bases). CDR3 size: 15 residues. V was trimmed by 5 bases and J by 5 bases, leaving 18 bases between them. CDR1 is MNHEY, CDR2 SMNVEV, per germline (reference sequence). CDR3 region: CASSIGHPRVETQYF. Here the CDR3 DNA reads TGTGCCAGCAGTATTGGACATCCAAGGGTGGAGACCCAGTACTTC.

The chain carries TRBV5-6 and TRBJ2-7; D perhaps matches TRBD1 (5 bases). CDR1 and CDR2 (germline): SGHDT, YYEEEE. CDR3 size: 13 residues. Trimming removed 4 bases from V and 3 bases from J, with 11 bases in between. The CDR3 sequence: CASSPGHHYEQYF. The CDR3 region has the DNA TGTGCCAGCAGCCCAGGGCATCACTACGAGCAGTACTTC. The full variable domain, its missing parts supplied by reference TRBV5-6 and TRBJ2-7, is DAGVTQSPTHLIKTRGQQVTLRCSPKSGHDTVSWYQQALGQGPQFIFQYYEEEERQRGNFPDRFSGHQFPNYSSELNVNALLLGDSALYLCASSPGHHYEQYFGPGTRLTVT.

The genes are TRBV12-3 or TRBV12-4 and TRBJ2-7; possibly TRBD1 for D (5 bases). V was pared by 2 bases and J by 4 bases, with 6 bases between. The CDR3 is made up of 12 amino acids. The CDR3 coding sequence is TGTGCCAGCAGTTTACCAGGGTACGAGCAGTACTTC. Protein: CASSLPGYEQYF.

This clone has more than one count but fewer than ten. V usage is TRBV3-1 (or the pseudogene TRBV3-2) and J usage is TRBJ1-6; D gene uncertain. Trimming took 1 base from V and 8 from J, leaving 12 bases between them. In germline, CDR1 is LGHDT, CDR2 YNNKEL (reference sequence). This CDR3 region has 15 residues. Here the CDR3 reads CASSQVPGSDSPLHF. The DNA of the CDR3 is TGTGCCAGCAGCCAAGTACCGGGGTCGGATTCACCCCTCCACTTT.

The chain is built from TRBV6-4 and TRBJ2-1, with 9 bases identical to TRBD1. The trim removed 0 bases at V and 14 bases at J, leaving 8 bases unmatched. The CDR3 covers 14 residues. Germline V gives CDR1 MRHNA, CDR2 SNTAGT. This CDR3 is CASSDSDRGIGEFF. DNA of the CDR3: TGTGCCAGCAGTGACTCGGACAGGGGTATTGGAGAGTTCTTC.

This rearrangement joins TRBV24-1 to TRBJ2-1; 7 positions match TRBD1. This CDR3 comprises 16 residues. From germline, CDR1 is KGHDR and CDR2 SFDVKD. V lost 5 bases to trimming and J lost 0 bases; unmatched junction nucleotides: 6. The CDR3 DNA sequence: TGTGCCACCAGTGGGGGACAGAAATTCTCCTACAATGAGCAGTTCTTC. It translates to CATSGGQKFSYNEQFF.

This clone was detected once. The chain links TRBV28 to TRBJ1-1; 8 nucleotides line up with TRBD1. Germline CDR1 and CDR2: MDHEN and SYDVKM. The trim removed 6 bases at V and 7 bases at J, leaving 10 bases unmatched. The CDR3 extends over 14 amino acids. For the CDR3, the DNA is TGTGCCAGCAGACAAGACAGGGGATGGGATGAAGCTTTCTTT. Residues: CASRQDRGWDEAFF. Together with reference TRBV28 and TRBJ1-1, the CDR3 gives the full variable domain: DVKVTQSSRYLVKRTGEKVFLECVQDMDHENMFWYRQDPGLGLRLIYFSYDVKMKEKGDIPEGYSVSREKKERFSLILESASTNQTSMYLCASRQDRGWDEAFFGQGTRLTVV.

This rearrangement joins TRBV6-5 to TRBJ1-2, with D perhaps TRBD1 (5 bases). The CDR3 totals 14 residues. V lost 7 bases and J lost 10, with 22 bases in between. Germline assignment: CDR1 MNHEY and CDR2 SVGAGI. The chain's CDR3 is CASNPSGGGKFYTF. The CDR3 bases are TGTGCCAGCAACCCCTCTGGGGGGGGAAAGTTCTACACCTTC.

For this clone: In the same sample, other DNA sequences code for this CDR3. The chain uses TRBV5-1 and TRBJ2-1; the match to TRBD2 covers 7 bases. Germline V CDR1 and CDR2: SGHRS, YFSETQ. CDR3 length: 16 amino acids. With 0 bases clipped from V and 0 bases from J, the junction kept 3 bases outside the gene matches. Here the CDR3 DNA reads TGCGCCAGCAGCTTGGAAGCGGGGAGCTCCTACAATGAGCAGTTCTTC. It yields the protein CASSLEAGSSYNEQFF.

This clone was observed a few times. V usage is TRBV10-1 and J usage is TRBJ2-2, with TRBD2 identical over 7 bases. In germline, CDR1 is WNHNN, CDR2 SYGVQD (reference sequence). The CDR3 covers 15 residues. Trimming cost V 2 bases and J 4 bases; bases outside gene matches: 4. CDR3 sequence reads: CASSERLASTGELFF. The CDR3 DNA is TGCGCCAGCAGTGAGAGACTAGCTTCCACCGGGGAGCTGTTTTTT.